These 8 T cell receptor beta chains were sequenced from one sample in a study of T cells in Graves' hyperthyroidism and ophthalmopathy. From RNA transcripts, TCR beta CDR3 regions were amplified. RT-PCR in the first round (using the HTBI primer set) targeted the TCR CDR3. Each CDR3 protein gets one entry after TCRdb re-called the multiplex PCR reads with MiXCR. The top ten clones hold about a third of a sample with roughly 240,000 distinct CDR3 sequences, more than 20% of them seen once. The material sequenced was blood. Source of these receptors: a middle-aged woman with Graves' ophthalmopathy.

This clonotype was recorded at least ten times. This chain joins TRBV7-6 and TRBJ2-7; maybe TRBD2 (6 bases). Trimming removed 4 bases from V and 4 bases from J, with 14 bases in between. CDR3 length: 14 amino acids. Germline V gene data show CDR1 as SGHVS and CDR2 as FNYEAQ. CDR3 amino acids: CASSSVAGSYEQYF. The CDR3 DNA follows: TGTGCCAGCAGCTCGGTGGCGGGATCGTACGAGCAGTACTTC.

The chain recombines TRBV28 with TRBJ1-2; 9 bases align to TRBD1. Germline lookup yields CDR1 MDHEN and CDR2 SYDVKM. CDR3 length equals 15 residues. The ends lost 0 bases at V and 4 bases at J; junction bases unmatched: 3. The chain's CDR3 is CASSLWTGGSYGYTF. The CDR3 coding sequence is TGTGCCAGCAGTTTATGGACAGGGGGGAGCTATGGCTACACCTTC.

Comment on this clonotype: A junction boundary mismatches the germline segment, possibly from a read error. The rearrangement links TRBV3-1 to TRBJ2-5, with 11 bases aligning to TRBD2. This CDR3 comprises 18 residues. Germline loops: CDR1 LGHDT, CDR2 YNNKEL (reference sequence). CDR3 in amino acids: CASSLGLAGRAEQETQYF. The CDR3 DNA is TGCGCCAGCAGCCTCGGACTAGCGGGCCGCGCCGAACAAGAGACCCAGTACTTC.

Only one count was recorded for this clonotype. This rearrangement joins TRBV6-5 to TRBJ2-7, with D unresolved. Trimming stripped 2 bases from V and 3 bases from J, with 11 bases between. The CDR3 spans 14 residues. CDR1 and CDR2 from the germline V gene are MNHEY and SVGAGI. In DNA, the CDR3 is TGTGCCAGCAGTTACAACCGACAAGACTACGAGCAGTACTTC. The encoded protein is CASSYNRQDYEQYF.

The rearrangement links TRBV28 to TRBJ1-1; 10 nucleotides line up with TRBD1. Trimming removed 6 bases from V and 5 bases from J; junction bases left unmatched: 6. The CDR3 sequence is 14 residues long. The germline V gene encodes CDR1 MDHEN and CDR2 SYDVKM. CDR3 sequence reads: CASSSDRGRTEAFF. As DNA, the CDR3 is TGTGCCAGCAGCTCTGACAGGGGGCGGACTGAAGCTTTCTTT.

This clonotype was detected ten times or more. The gene calls are TRBV19 and TRBJ2-2, with D perhaps TRBD2 (6 bases). Germline-derived CDR1 and CDR2 are LNHDA and SQIVND (reference sequence). V lost 5 bases, J lost 5 bases, and 15 bases lay in between. The CDR3 loop spans 15 amino acids. DNA of the CDR3: TGTGCCAGTAGTTTCGGGGGAATGGTGACCGGGGAGCTGTTTTTT. It yields the protein CASSFGGMVTGELFF.

The rearrangement uses TRBV29-1 and TRBJ1-2; D is ambiguous. The CDR3 has 11 amino acids. The germline V gene encodes CDR1 SQVTM and CDR2 ANQGSEA. V was pared by 5 bases and J by 3 bases, with 7 bases between. The CDR3, as DNA: TGCAGCGTTATCAAGGACTATGGCTACACCTTC. Amino acids: CSVIKDYGYTF.

The sample holds one count of this clonotype. V is TRBV6-1 and J is TRBJ2-7; D is perhaps TRBD1 (6 bases). The germline V and J ends were trimmed by 1 base and 2 bases, with 9 bases remaining between them. This CDR3 region has 14 residues. Germline loops: CDR1 MNHNS, CDR2 SASEGT. The CDR3 here is CASSEVGQTYEQYF. In DNA, the CDR3 is TGTGCCAGCAGTGAAGTTGGACAGACCTACGAGCAGTACTTC.